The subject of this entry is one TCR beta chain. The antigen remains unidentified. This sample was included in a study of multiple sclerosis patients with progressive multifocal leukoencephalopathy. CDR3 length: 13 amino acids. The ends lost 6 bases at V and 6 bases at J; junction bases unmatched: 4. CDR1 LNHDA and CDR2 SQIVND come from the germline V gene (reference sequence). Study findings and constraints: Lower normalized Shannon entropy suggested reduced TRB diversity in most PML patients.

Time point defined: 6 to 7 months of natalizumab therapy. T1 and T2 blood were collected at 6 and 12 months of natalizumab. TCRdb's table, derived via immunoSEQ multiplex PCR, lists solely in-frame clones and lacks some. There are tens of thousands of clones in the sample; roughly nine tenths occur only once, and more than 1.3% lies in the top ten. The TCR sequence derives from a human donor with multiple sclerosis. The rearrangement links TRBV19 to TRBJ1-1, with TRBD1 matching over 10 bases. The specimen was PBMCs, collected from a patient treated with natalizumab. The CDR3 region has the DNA TGTGCCAGTAGGGACAGGGGGGTCCCTGAAGCTTTCTTT. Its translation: CASRDRGVPEAFF.